The 7 T cell receptor beta chains presented below share a single source sample, sequenced in a study. TCRdb ran MiXCR on the reads and lists one entry per CDR3 protein. The top ten hold about 16% of the sample, which has roughly 15,000 distinct CDR3 sequences, approximately 34% seen once. Sequencing was performed on blood. The receptors derive from a human donor.

The V and J genes are TRBV29-1 and TRBJ2-2; 12 bases fit TRBD1. The germline CDR1 and CDR2 sequences are SQVTM and ANQGSEA. J lost 6 bases, V lost 7 bases, and 0 bases had no gene match. The CDR3 covers 12 residues. The CDR3 DNA reads TGCAGCGGGGACAGGGGGCCCGGGGAGCTGTTTTTT. Residues: CSGDRGPGELFF.

The CDR3 DNA reads as TGTGCCAGCAGCAAAGGGGACCAAGCCACCGGGGAGCAGTTCTTC. Its translation: CASSKGDQATGEQFF. The chain joins TRBV4-2 to TRBJ2-1; D could derive from TRBD1 or TRBD2 (5 bases each). CDR1 is LGHNA, CDR2 YNFKEQ, per germline. The CDR3 loop spans 15 amino acids. Trimming took off 5 bases at V and 10 bases at J, with 21 bases between the two ends.

This clonotype was found many times. The chain has TRBV4-3 and TRBJ2-3; 9 bases agree with TRBD2. Per the germline V gene, CDR1 is LGHNA and CDR2 is YSLEER. V was pared by 4 bases and J by 3 bases, with 8 bases of the junction left unmatched. The CDR3 consists of 16 residues. CDR3 nucleotide sequence: TGCGCCAGCAGCCCCCAGCGGGGGGAGTGGACAGATACGCAGTATTTT. Encoded protein: CASSPQRGEWTDTQYF.

Notes on this clonotype: This may be a read error, as it is one base from a much larger clone. Since no conserved phenylalanine or tryptophan closes the CDR3, a read error is the likely cause. The chain uses TRBV4-3 and TRBJ2-1; D is ambiguous. V was clipped by 0 bases and J by 0 bases, with 9 bases between them. The germline V gene encodes CDR1 LGHNA and CDR2 YSLEER. This CDR3 region has 16 residues. The CDR3, as DNA: TGCGCCAGCAGCCAAGACCCCTTGGCCTCCTACAATGAGCAGTTCATC. Amino acids: CASSQDPLASYNEQFI.

This clonotype is labeled as medium-sized (0.01 to 0.1%). This chain uses TRBV4-3 with TRBJ2-1, with D possibly TRBD2 on 5 matching bases. The germline CDR1 and CDR2 sequences are LGHNA and YSLEER. This CDR3 spans 15 amino acids. Trimming stripped 0 bases from V and 7 bases from J, with 13 bases between. The CDR3 DNA is TGCGCCAGCAGCCAAGAAGGCGAGGGCTGGAATGAGCAGTTCTTC. This encodes CASSQEGEGWNEQFF.

This clonotype was observed at least ten times. The chain joins TRBV7-9 to TRBJ2-3; 10 nucleotides align to TRBD2. The V gene's germline CDR1 is SEHNR and CDR2 FQNEAQ (reference sequence). V shed 5 bases, J shed 2 bases, and the junction held 7 bases outside the gene matches. This CDR3 has 16 amino acids. CDR3 protein: CASSHSGRAATDTQYF. CDR3 bases: TGTGCCAGCAGCCACAGCGGGAGGGCCGCCACAGATACGCAGTATTTT.

On this clonotype itself: A much larger clone lies one base from this, so it may be a read error. The chain has TRBV4-3 and TRBJ2-1, with D hard to call. The CDR3 covers 18 residues. Germline CDR1 LGHNA, CDR2 YSLEER. This chain's CDR3 is CASSKEVSRGARDNEQFF. Here the CDR3 DNA reads TGCGCCAGCAGCAAAGAAGTTTCGCGCGGAGCCAGAGACAATGAGCAGTTCTTC.